This T cell receptor (beta chain) was sequenced for a study of blood T cell repertoires in COVID-19. Across the whole study: Acute and convalescent COVID-19 samples came from the United States, Italy and Spain.

TCRdb keeps only in-frame clones here, not all; method: immunoSEQ multiplex PCR. Among some 400,000 clones, around 91% were seen once, and the ten largest hold roughly 6.8%. Sequenced: peripheral blood. This clonotype was sampled from a man aged 18 to 29 with active or convalescent COVID-19.

CDR3 sequence: CASSHGTGGTEAFF. The CDR3 nucleotides are TGTGCCAGCAGCCACGGGACAGGGGGTACTGAAGCTTTCTTT. The rearrangement joins TRBV3-1 (or the pseudogene TRBV3-2) to TRBJ1-1; 11 bases match TRBD1. This CDR3 is built from 14 residues. Germline-derived CDR1 and CDR2 are LGHDT and YNNKEL (reference sequence). V lost 3 bases and J lost 5; bases outside the gene matches: 2.